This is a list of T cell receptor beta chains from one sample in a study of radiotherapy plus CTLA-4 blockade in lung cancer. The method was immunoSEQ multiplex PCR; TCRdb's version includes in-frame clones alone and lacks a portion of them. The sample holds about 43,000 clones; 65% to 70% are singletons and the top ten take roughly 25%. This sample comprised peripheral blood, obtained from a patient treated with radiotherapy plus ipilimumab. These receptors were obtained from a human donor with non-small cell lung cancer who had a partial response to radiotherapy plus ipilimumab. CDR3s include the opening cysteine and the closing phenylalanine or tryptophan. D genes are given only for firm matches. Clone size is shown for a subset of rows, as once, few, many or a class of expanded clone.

cdr3_nt: TGTGCCAGCAGCCCGGACAGGGTGGGAGGCTACACCTTC
cdr3_aa: CASSPDRVGGYTF
clone_size: few
v_call: TRBV11-2
d_call: TRBD1
j_call: TRBJ1-2

cdr3_nt: TGTGCCAGCAAGCCTGGAGATTCGGAGACCCAGTACTTC
cdr3_aa: CASKPGDSETQYF
clone_size: .
v_call: TRBV6-6
d_call: .
j_call: TRBJ2-5

cdr3_nt: TGTGCCAGCAGCTTTCGCGGGAGTGGAACAGATACGCAGTATTTT
cdr3_aa: CASSFRGSGTDTQYF
clone_size: .
v_call: TRBV7-9
d_call: TRBD2
j_call: TRBJ2-3

cdr3_nt: TGTGCCAGCTCACCCCTAATTAACACCAAGGGGGCCAACACCATATATTTT
cdr3_aa: CASSPLINTKGANTIYF
clone_size: .
v_call: TRBV18
d_call: TRBD1
j_call: TRBJ1-3

cdr3_nt: TGTGCCAGCAGCGCGCCCGGGACTAGCGTCTACGAGCAGTACTTC
cdr3_aa: CASSAPGTSVYEQYF
clone_size: .
v_call: TRBV4-2
d_call: TRBD2
j_call: TRBJ2-7

cdr3_nt: TGTGCCAGCAGTTACGGCCCAGGGCTGACTTCACCCCTCCACTTT
cdr3_aa: CASSYGPGLTSPLHF
clone_size: .
v_call: TRBV6-5
d_call: .
j_call: TRBJ1-6

cdr3_nt: TGTGCCAGCAGTGAAGGGTCCGGGCAGCCCCAGCATTTT
cdr3_aa: CASSEGSGQPQHF
clone_size: .
v_call: TRBV2
d_call: .
j_call: TRBJ1-5

cdr3_nt: TGTGCCAGCAGCGCCCTACCTAACACCGGGGAGCTGTTTTTT
cdr3_aa: CASSALPNTGELFF
clone_size: .
v_call: TRBV9
d_call: .
j_call: TRBJ2-2

cdr3_nt: TGTGCCAGCAGTTACCGCGGAGAGCCCGTTTCCTACGAGCAGTACTTC
cdr3_aa: CASSYRGEPVSYEQYF
clone_size: .
v_call: TRBV6-5
d_call: .
j_call: TRBJ2-7

cdr3_nt: TGTGCCAGCAGCTTAGGTCCGGGAGGCCCCTGGGGTCAGCCCCAGCATTTT
cdr3_aa: CASSLGPGGPWGQPQHF
clone_size: few
v_call: TRBV11-2
d_call: .
j_call: TRBJ1-5

cdr3_nt: TGTGCCAGCAGCTTGGAGGCGGGGGTCAGGGATACGCAGTATTTT
cdr3_aa: CASSLEAGVRDTQYF
clone_size: few
v_call: TRBV5-6
d_call: TRBD2
j_call: TRBJ2-3

cdr3_nt: TGTGCCAGCAGCTCCGGGTCCTTTGAGCAGTTCTTC
cdr3_aa: CASSSGSFEQFF
clone_size: .
v_call: TRBV6-5
d_call: .
j_call: TRBJ2-1

cdr3_nt: TGTGCCAGCAGTGAAGGGGACTATGGCTACACCTTC
cdr3_aa: CASSEGDYGYTF
clone_size: few
v_call: TRBV6-5
d_call: .
j_call: TRBJ1-2

cdr3_nt: TGTGCCAGCAGCTTACGAGGTGTAGGGGATCAGCCCCAGCATTTT
cdr3_aa: CASSLRGVGDQPQHF
clone_size: once
v_call: TRBV13
d_call: .
j_call: TRBJ1-5

cdr3_nt: TGTGCCAGCAGCCCCGGTAAGTACTTC
cdr3_aa: CASSPGKYF
clone_size: .
v_call: TRBV12-1
d_call: .
j_call: TRBJ2-7

cdr3_nt: TGTGCCAGCAGCTCTAAGACGGACAGGGGGCGAAATGAGCAGTTCTTC
cdr3_aa: CASSSKTDRGRNEQFF
clone_size: .
v_call: TRBV7-2
d_call: TRBD1
j_call: TRBJ2-1

cdr3_nt: TGCGCCAGCAGTATATTTAGCTCCTACGAGCAGTACTTC
cdr3_aa: CASSIFSSYEQYF
clone_size: few
v_call: TRBV4-3
d_call: .
j_call: TRBJ2-7

cdr3_nt: TGTGCCAGCAGCTCGGCCGGGACAGGGGGGTACACTGAAGCTTTCTTT
cdr3_aa: CASSSAGTGGYTEAFF
clone_size: few
v_call: TRBV7-3
d_call: TRBD1
j_call: TRBJ1-1

cdr3_nt: TGTGCCAGCCAACTTTCTGGAAACACCATATATTTT
cdr3_aa: CASQLSGNTIYF
clone_size: few
v_call: TRBV2
d_call: .
j_call: TRBJ1-3

cdr3_nt: TGTGCCAGCAGCTTAACAGGGCTTGGATATGGCTACACCTTC
cdr3_aa: CASSLTGLGYGYTF
clone_size: few
v_call: TRBV4-2
d_call: .
j_call: TRBJ1-2

cdr3_nt: TGTGCCAGCAGCTTGGAGCTAGCGGGAGCCCATACTAGCACAGATACGCAGTATTTT
cdr3_aa: CASSLELAGAHTSTDTQYF
clone_size: .
v_call: TRBV5-5
d_call: TRBD2
j_call: TRBJ2-3

cdr3_nt: TGTGCCAGCAGTCCTGGACAGGGAAACACTGAAGCTTTCTTT
cdr3_aa: CASSPGQGNTEAFF
clone_size: few
v_call: TRBV6-5
d_call: TRBD1
j_call: TRBJ1-1

cdr3_nt: TGTGCCAGCAGCTTAGAGCGCAATCAGCCCCAGCATTTT
cdr3_aa: CASSLERNQPQHF
clone_size: few
v_call: TRBV7-2
d_call: .
j_call: TRBJ1-5

cdr3_nt: TGTGCCAGCAGCTCGGACAGGGCCAGTGGGGAAAAACTGTTTTTT
cdr3_aa: CASSSDRASGEKLFF
clone_size: .
v_call: TRBV7-2
d_call: TRBD1
j_call: TRBJ1-4

cdr3_nt: TGTGCCAGCAGCTTGGCCCATGGGGGGTCTGATGGCTACACCTTC
cdr3_aa: CASSLAHGGSDGYTF
clone_size: .
v_call: TRBV11-2
d_call: .
j_call: TRBJ1-2

cdr3_nt: TGTGCCAGTAGTATAGAACAGGGTGAAGCTTTCTTT
cdr3_aa: CASSIEQGEAFF
clone_size: .
v_call: TRBV19
d_call: .
j_call: TRBJ1-1

cdr3_nt: TGTGCCAGTAGTCAGGGGCGCAATCAGCCCCAGCATTTT
cdr3_aa: CASSQGRNQPQHF
clone_size: .
v_call: TRBV19
d_call: .
j_call: TRBJ1-5

cdr3_nt: TGTGCCAGCAGCCCAAGACGGGAAGGCGAGCAGTACTTC
cdr3_aa: CASSPRREGEQYF
clone_size: .
v_call: TRBV7-9
d_call: .
j_call: TRBJ2-7

cdr3_nt: TGTGCCAGCAGTACAGAAAGCTCCTACAATGAGCAGTTCTTC
cdr3_aa: CASSTESSYNEQFF
clone_size: few
v_call: TRBV6-5
d_call: .
j_call: TRBJ2-1